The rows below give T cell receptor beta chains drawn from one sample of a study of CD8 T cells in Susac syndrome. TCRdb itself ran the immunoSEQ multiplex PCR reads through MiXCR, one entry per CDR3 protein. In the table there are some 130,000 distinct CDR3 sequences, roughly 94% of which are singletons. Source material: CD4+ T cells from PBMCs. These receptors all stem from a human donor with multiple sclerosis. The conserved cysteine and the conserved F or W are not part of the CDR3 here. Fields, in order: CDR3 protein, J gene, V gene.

ASRRDNYEQY	TRBJ2-7	TRBV6-1
SVVGVRAEAF	TRBJ1-1	TRBV29-1
ASSSPYRSMNTEAF	TRBJ1-1	TRBV18
ASSQSYGYT	TRBJ1-2	TRBV3-1
ASSFRRVRNEQF	TRBJ2-1	TRBV5-1
ASSLAGDYEQY	TRBJ2-7	TRBV6-2/TRBV6-3
ASSQGVAPNTGELF	TRBJ2-2	TRBV3-1
ASSRFGTSPSDTQY	TRBJ2-3	TRBV5-1
ASSLRSRGSGNTIY	TRBJ1-3	TRBV12-3/TRBV12-4
ASSTTAGASEAF	TRBJ1-1	TRBV6-5
ASSFNRGAYEQY	TRBJ2-7	TRBV5-1
ASSFRTSGSTDTQY	TRBJ2-3	TRBV5-6
ASSPLVGRDTEAF	TRBJ1-1	TRBV18
ASSHSGTVGAKNIQY	TRBJ2-4	TRBV3-1
ASSPPGRTYGYT	TRBJ1-2	TRBV7-9
ASSLRASASTDTQY	TRBJ2-3	TRBV5-6
ASSGGQEETQY	TRBJ2-5	TRBV5-1
ASSYLGQGANGYT	TRBJ1-2	TRBV6-5
AIRRTGEDSGYT	TRBJ1-2	TRBV10-3
AWSASGRAFRNEQF	TRBJ2-1	TRBV30
ASSLGSLRDSYGYT	TRBJ1-2	TRBV5-6
ASTSQGAYEKLF	TRBJ1-4	TRBV6-6
AWSGLAGDEEQF	TRBJ2-1	TRBV30
ASSADRGQGGELF	TRBJ2-2	TRBV5-1
AWRLSGNTIY	TRBJ1-3	TRBV30
ASSPPSRGSSYNEQF	TRBJ2-1	TRBV4-1
ASSLEADTQY	TRBJ2-3	TRBV7-9
ASSQDSLGAREQY	TRBJ2-7	TRBV3-1
ASRGGHSYGYT	TRBJ1-2	TRBV30
ASSPTGGQGEKLF	TRBJ1-4	TRBV4-3
ASSYPGANVLT	TRBJ2-6	TRBV6-5
AWTGGNSGELF	TRBJ2-2	TRBV30
ASTPTGGGQPQH	TRBJ1-5	TRBV12-3/TRBV12-4
ASSVVPEGQAF	TRBJ1-1	TRBV9
ASEPGGLSYNEQF	TRBJ2-1	TRBV3-1